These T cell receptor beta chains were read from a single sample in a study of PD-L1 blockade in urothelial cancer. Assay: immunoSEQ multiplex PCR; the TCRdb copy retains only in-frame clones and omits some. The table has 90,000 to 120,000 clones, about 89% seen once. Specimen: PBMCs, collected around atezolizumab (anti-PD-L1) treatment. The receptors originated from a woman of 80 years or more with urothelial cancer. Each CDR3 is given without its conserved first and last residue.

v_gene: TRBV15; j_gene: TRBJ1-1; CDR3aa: ATSQGGTGDTEAF
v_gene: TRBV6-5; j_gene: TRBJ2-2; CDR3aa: ASSYPGTGTGELF
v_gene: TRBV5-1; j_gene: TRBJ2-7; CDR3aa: ASSLEGWGDEQY
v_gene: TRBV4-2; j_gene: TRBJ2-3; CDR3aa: ASSQGDRSLTDTQY
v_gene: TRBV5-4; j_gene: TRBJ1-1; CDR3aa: ASSPGQGAAF
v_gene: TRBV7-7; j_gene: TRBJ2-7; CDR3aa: ASSQSTSGIVEQY
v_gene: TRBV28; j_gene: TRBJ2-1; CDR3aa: ASELAGAGNEQF
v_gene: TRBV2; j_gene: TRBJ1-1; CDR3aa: ASSFSGTANTEAF
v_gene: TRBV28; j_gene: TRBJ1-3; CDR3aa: ASSFRGNTIY
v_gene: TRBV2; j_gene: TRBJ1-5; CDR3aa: ASSEGGGYQPQH
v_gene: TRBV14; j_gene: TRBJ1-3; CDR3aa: ASSRGAGNTIY
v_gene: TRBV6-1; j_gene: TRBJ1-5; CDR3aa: AIVDSQPQH
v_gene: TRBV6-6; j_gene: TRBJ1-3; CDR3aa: ASSFLRGRAGNTIY
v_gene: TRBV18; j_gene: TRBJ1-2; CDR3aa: ASSPSRGAFDRVSSGYT
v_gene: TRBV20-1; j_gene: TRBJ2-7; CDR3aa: SARDVWQY
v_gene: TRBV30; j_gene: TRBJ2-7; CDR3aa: AWTGGTYEQY
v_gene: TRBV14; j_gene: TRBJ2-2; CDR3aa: ASSHPGAGELF
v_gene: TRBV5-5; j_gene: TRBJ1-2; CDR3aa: ASSLRGGYGYT
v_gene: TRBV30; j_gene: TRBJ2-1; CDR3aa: AWSIGAVSYNEQF
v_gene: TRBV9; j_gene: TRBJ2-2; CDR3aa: ASSVGGENTGELF
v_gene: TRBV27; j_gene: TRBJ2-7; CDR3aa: ASSGLMGGAQY
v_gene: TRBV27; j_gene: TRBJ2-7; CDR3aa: ASSFGTGDEQY
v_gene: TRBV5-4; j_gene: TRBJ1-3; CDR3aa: ASSLAGSSGNTIY
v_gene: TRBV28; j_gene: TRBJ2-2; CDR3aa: ASSSSAAVNTGELF
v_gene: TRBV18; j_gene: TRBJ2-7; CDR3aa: ASSKNEDRGEQY
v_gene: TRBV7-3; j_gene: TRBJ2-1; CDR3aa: ASSLAEGVYNEQF
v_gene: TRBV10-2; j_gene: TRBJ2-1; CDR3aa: ASNPGQVYNEQF
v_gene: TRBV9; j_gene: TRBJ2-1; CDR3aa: ASSVGRGIDISYNEQF
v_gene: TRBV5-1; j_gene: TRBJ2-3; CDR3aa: ASSLEPGGVKDTQY
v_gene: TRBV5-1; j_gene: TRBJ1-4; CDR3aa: ASSLAGQSREKLF
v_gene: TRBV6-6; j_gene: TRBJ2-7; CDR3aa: ASSYGDINPTYEQY
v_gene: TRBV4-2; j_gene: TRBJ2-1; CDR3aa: ASSQETSGRQDEQF
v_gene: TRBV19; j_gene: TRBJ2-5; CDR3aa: ASSTFREGGTQY
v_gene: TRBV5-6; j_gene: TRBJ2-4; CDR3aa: ASSITGEWDIQY
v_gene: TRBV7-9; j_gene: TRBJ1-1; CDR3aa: ASSLGTEFMNTEAF
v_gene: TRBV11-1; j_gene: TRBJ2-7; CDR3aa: ASSEGPGQAHEQY
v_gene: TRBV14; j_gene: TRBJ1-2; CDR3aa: ASSQDIAPGSGYT
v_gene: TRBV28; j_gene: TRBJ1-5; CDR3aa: ASTKPHYSNQPQH
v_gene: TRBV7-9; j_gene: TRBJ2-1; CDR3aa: ASSYIGSEQF
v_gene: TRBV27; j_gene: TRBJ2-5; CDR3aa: ASSLQYPQETQY
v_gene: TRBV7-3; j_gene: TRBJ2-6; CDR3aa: ASSSQGASGANVLT
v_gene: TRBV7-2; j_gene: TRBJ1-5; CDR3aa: ASSISTGRDQPQH
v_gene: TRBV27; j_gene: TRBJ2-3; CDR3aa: ASSLIGTGRGTDTQY
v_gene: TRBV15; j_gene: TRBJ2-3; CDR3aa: ATSRGRASTDTQY
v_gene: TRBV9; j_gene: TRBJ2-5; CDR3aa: ASSEASGRAGETQY
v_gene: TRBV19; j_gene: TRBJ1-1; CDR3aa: ASSLGSRDSEAF
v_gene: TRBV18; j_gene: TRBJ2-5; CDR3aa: ASGGDQETQY
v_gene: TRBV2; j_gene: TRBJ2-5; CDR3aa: ASSEARSSGKETQY